The clone carrying this TCR beta chain was found a few times. This record belongs to a study of T cell responses to AZD1222 COVID-19 vaccine. Only in-frame clones appear in the TCRdb table, and some are missing; sequencing was by immunoSEQ multiplex PCR. The sample contains 130,000 or so clones, approximately 90% of which appear only once. This material consisted of peripheral blood, taken on day 0 of AZD1222 vaccination. This TCR was sampled from an adult in good health.

The CDR3 spells CASSLGTDTRNTIYF. The CDR3 DNA reads as TGTGCCAGCAGCTTAGGGACGGACACAAGAAACACCATATATTTT. The chain couples TRBV7-6 to TRBJ1-3, with TRBD1 as a possible D gene (5 bases). Germline V gives CDR1 SGHVS, CDR2 FNYEAQ. The CDR3 runs 15 residues. The germline V and J ends were trimmed by 1 base and 5 bases, with 12 bases remaining between them.